This T cell receptor beta chain derives from a study of CD8+ T cells in alopecia areata. Trimming cost V 3 bases and J 10 bases; bases outside gene matches: 7. This CDR3 has 12 amino acids. Germline-derived CDR1 and CDR2 are SGHRS and YFSETQ. Sorting from PBMCs produced CD4+ and CD8+ T cells. RNA was isolated and reverse transcribed to cDNA, the sequencing template. The method was immunoSEQ multiplex PCR; TCRdb's version includes in-frame clones alone and lacks a portion of them. This sample has 140,000 to 150,000 clones; over 45% occur once, and the top ten carry 6.5% to 7.5%. The V and J genes are TRBV5-1 and TRBJ2-7; 7 bases map to TRBD2. The sample was CD4+ T cells sorted from blood. This receptor was identified in a human donor with alopecia areata. The CDR3 DNA reads TGCGCCAGCAGCTGGGGGGGTGAGATCCAGTACTTC. It codes for CASSWGGEIQYF.